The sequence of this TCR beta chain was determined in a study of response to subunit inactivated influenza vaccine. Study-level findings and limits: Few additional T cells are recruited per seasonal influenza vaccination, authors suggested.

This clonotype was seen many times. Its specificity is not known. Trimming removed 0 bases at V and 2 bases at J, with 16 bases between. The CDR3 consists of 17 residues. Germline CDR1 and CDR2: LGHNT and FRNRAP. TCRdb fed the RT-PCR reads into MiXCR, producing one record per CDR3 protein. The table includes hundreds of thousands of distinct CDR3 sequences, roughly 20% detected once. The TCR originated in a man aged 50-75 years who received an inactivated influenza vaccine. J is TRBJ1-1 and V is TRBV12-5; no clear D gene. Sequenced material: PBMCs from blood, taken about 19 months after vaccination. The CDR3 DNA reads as TGTGCTAGTGGTTTGGTATTGGGCAGAAAGTTAAACACTGAAGCTTTCTTT. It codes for CASGLVLGRKLNTEAFF.